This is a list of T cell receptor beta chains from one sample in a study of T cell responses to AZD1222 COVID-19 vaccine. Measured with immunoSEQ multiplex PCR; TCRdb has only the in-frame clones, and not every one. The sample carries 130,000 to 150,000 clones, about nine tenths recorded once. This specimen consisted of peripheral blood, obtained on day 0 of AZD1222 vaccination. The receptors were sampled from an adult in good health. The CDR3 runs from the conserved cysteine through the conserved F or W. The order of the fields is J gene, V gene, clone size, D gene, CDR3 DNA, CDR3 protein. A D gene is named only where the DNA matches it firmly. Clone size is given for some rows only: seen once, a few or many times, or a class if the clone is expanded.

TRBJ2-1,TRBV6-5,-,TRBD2,TGTGCCAGCAGACTAGCGGGGCTTTCGAACAATGAGCAGTTCTTC,CASRLAGLSNNEQFF
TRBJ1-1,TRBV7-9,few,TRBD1,TGTGCCAGCAGCTTCCCAGGGGGCTCCACTGAAGCTTTCTTT,CASSFPGGSTEAFF
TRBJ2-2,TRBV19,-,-,TGTGCCAGTAGTGTCCAGGGGAACACCGGGGAGCTGTTTTTT,CASSVQGNTGELFF
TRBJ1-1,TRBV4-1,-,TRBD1,TGCGCCAGCAGCCACCCGGACAGGGGGCTTCAGAACACTGAAGCTTTCTTT,CASSHPDRGLQNTEAFF
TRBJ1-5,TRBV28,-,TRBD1,TGTGCCAGCAGGGGACAGCAGCCCCAGCATTTT,CASRGQQPQHF
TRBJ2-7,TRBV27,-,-,TGTGCCAGCAGTTTAATAGTGGGCGGCGAGCAGTACTTC,CASSLIVGGEQYF
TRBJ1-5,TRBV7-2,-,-,TGTGCCAGCAGCTATATCGGGAGGGATCAGCCCCAGCATTTT,CASSYIGRDQPQHF
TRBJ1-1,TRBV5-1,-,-,TGCGCCAGCAGTCCGGGCGAGACGGCGTCTGAAGCTTTCTTT,CASSPGETASEAFF
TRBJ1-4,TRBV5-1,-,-,TGCGCCAGCAGCCAGCAGGGCTCAAATGAAAAACTGTTTTTT,CASSQQGSNEKLFF
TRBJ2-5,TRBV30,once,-,TGTGCCTTCTTAACGGGGGCCCAAGAGACCCAGTACTTC,CAFLTGAQETQYF
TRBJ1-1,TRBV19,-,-,TGTGCCAGTAGTATTAGGGCGACAGGCAACACTGAAGCTTTCTTT,CASSIRATGNTEAFF
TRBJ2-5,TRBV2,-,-,TGTGCCAGCTTATCGGGGGTCCTGTACCAAGAGACCCAGTACTTC,CASLSGVLYQETQYF
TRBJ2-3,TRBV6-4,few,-,TGTGCCAGCAGTGACAGTGCGGGCGGTAGCACAGATACGCAGTATTTT,CASSDSAGGSTDTQYF
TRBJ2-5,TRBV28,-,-,TGTGCCAGCAGTTCGCGGCGGGAGACCCAGTACTTC,CASSSRRETQYF
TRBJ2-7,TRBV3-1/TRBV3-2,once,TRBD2,TGTGCCAGCAGCCCACTAGCGGGGGTAGGTGAGCAGTACTTC,CASSPLAGVGEQYF
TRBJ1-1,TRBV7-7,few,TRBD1,TGTGCTAGCAGCTTACGAAACAGGGGGAACACTGAAGCTTTCTTT,CASSLRNRGNTEAFF
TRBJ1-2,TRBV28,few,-,TGTGCCAGCAGTCGGGACGGGATCGTCTATGGCTACACCTTC,CASSRDGIVYGYTF
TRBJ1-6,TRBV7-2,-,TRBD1,TGTGCCAGCAGCTTTACTGGACAGGGGTCGAATTCACCCCTCCACTTT,CASSFTGQGSNSPLHF
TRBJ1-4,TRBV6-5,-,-,TGTGCCAGCAGGCAAAATCCTTCGACAGGACTGTTTTTT,CASRQNPSTGLFF
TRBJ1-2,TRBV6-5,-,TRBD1,TGTGCCAGCACCCGGGACAGGGGGCCTGGCTATGGCTACACCTTC,CASTRDRGPGYGYTF
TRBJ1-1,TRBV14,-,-,TGTGCCAGCAGCCGTTTTTCTTACATGAACACTGAAGCTTTCTTT,CASSRFSYMNTEAFF
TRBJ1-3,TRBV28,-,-,TGTGCCAGCGGGGTGCTGGGGTCTGGAAACACCATATATTTT,CASGVLGSGNTIYF
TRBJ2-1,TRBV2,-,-,TGTGCCAGCATCCGAACAGTGCCAGACAATGAGCAGTTCTTC,CASIRTVPDNEQFF
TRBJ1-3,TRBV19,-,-,TGTGCCAGTAGAAGAGGGGAAACTGGAAACACCATATATTTT,CASRRGETGNTIYF
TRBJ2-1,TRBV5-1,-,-,TGCGCCAGCAGCGTGCTGGGACTTTATAGCTCCTACAATGAGCAGTTCTTC,CASSVLGLYSSYNEQFF
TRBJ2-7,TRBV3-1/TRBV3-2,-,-,TGTGCCAGCAGCCAAACGGCTAGCTCCTACGAGCAGTACTTC,CASSQTASSYEQYF
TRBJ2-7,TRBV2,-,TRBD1,TGTGCCAGCAGACAACAGGGGATGTCCTACGAGCAGTACTTC,CASRQQGMSYEQYF
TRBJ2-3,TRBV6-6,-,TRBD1,TGTGCCAGCAGACCTAATGGACAGGGGTCGGATACGCAGTATTTT,CASRPNGQGSDTQYF
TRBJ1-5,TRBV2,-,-,TGTGCCAGCAGCCTTACACAGGGTTATAGCAATCAGCCCCAGCATTTT,CASSLTQGYSNQPQHF
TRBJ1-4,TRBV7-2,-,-,TGTGCCAGCAGCTCATCAGGCGGAACTAATGAAAAACTGTTTTTT,CASSSSGGTNEKLFF
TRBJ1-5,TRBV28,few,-,TGTGCCAGCAGTTTAGGAGGTAGTAGCAATCAGCCCCAGCATTTT,CASSLGGSSNQPQHF
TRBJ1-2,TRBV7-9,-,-,TGTGCCAGCAGCCACACTTTAGAACGGGAGGACTACACCTTC,CASSHTLEREDYTF
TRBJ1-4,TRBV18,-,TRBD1,TGTGCCAGCTCACCAGCACAGGGGGGGAATGAAAAACTGTTTTTT,CASSPAQGGNEKLFF
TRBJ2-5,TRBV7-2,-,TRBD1,TGTGCCAGCAGCTTCGGGACAGGGGAGGGGGAGACCCAGTACTTC,CASSFGTGEGETQYF
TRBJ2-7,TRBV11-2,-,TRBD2,TGTGCCAGCAGCTTGGGAGGGACTAGCGGGGGCAGCGTCTACGAGCAGTACTTC,CASSLGGTSGGSVYEQYF
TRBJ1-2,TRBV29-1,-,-,TGCAGCGTTGTCTGGGTAGGTGGCTACACCTTC,CSVVWVGGYTF
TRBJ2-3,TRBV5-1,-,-,TGCGCCAGCAGCTTAGGACCCAACGGGCGGGATACGCAGTATTTT,CASSLGPNGRDTQYF
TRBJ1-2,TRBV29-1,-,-,TGCAGCGTTGAAGAGAACTATGGCTACACCTTC,CSVEENYGYTF
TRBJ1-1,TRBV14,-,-,TGTGCCAGCAGCCATGGCGGTAGGGGTGTAACTGAAGCTTTCTTT,CASSHGGRGVTEAFF
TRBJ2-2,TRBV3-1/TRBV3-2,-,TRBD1,TGTGCCAGCAGCCAGAGGGGGACAGGGGAGACCCGCTCGAACACCGGGGAGCTGTTTTTT,CASSQRGTGETRSNTGELFF
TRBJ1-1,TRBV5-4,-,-,TGTGCCAGCAGCTTGAAGGCGGTGAACACTGAAGCTTTCTTT,CASSLKAVNTEAFF
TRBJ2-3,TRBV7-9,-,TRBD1,TGTGCCAGCAGCCGGACAGGAGTTAACACAGATACGCAGTATTTT,CASSRTGVNTDTQYF
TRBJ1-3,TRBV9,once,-,TGTGCCAGCAGCGGAACAGCTGCTGGAAACACCATATATTTT,CASSGTAAGNTIYF
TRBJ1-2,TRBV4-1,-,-,TGCGCCAGCAGCCAAGTTGGGGGCCGGGGAGTGGGTGGCTACACCTTC,CASSQVGGRGVGGYTF
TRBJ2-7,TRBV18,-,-,TGTGCCAGCTCACCCTCGACACCGGACTACGAGCAGTACTTC,CASSPSTPDYEQYF
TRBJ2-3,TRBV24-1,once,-,TGTGCCACCAGTGACCCGGGACACGACTACACAGATACGCAGTATTTT,CATSDPGHDYTDTQYF
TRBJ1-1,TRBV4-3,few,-,TGCGCCAGCAGCCGCACCGGGAACCTGAACACTGAAGCTTTCTTT,CASSRTGNLNTEAFF